This entry lists 26 T cell receptor beta chains sequenced from one sample in a study of shared clonotypes between healthy human individuals. TCRdb's table, derived via immunoSEQ multiplex PCR, lists solely in-frame clones and lacks some. The sample includes about 1.5 million clones, roughly 96% of them seen just once. The sequenced sample consisted of naive CD4+ T cells sorted from blood. Specified subset: CD45RA+ positively selected. These receptor sequences come from a man in his thirties or forties in good health.

The chain combines TRBV6-5 with TRBJ1-2, with 8 bases identical to TRBD1. This CDR3 is 16 amino acids long. The germline V gene has CDR1 MNHEY and CDR2 SVGAGI. Losses at the gene ends were 0 bases for V and 2 bases for J; bases not matched to a gene: 5. The CDR3 here is CASSYSSAGGNYGYTF. The CDR3 bases are TGTGCCAGCAGTTACTCATCCGCAGGGGGCAACTATGGCTACACCTTC.

This chain links TRBV14 with TRBJ2-1; 8 nucleotides agree with TRBD2. The CDR3 runs 17 residues. V was clipped by 6 bases and J by 0 bases; unmatched bases: 10. Germline-derived CDR1 and CDR2 are SGHDN and FVKESK. The DNA for the CDR3 is TGTGCCAGCAGTAAAATAGCGGGAACGAGCTCCTACAATGAGCAGTTCTTC. Amino acid sequence: CASSKIAGTSSYNEQFF.

This chain links TRBV28 with TRBJ1-1; 8 bases align to TRBD1. Per the germline V gene, CDR1 is MDHEN and CDR2 is SYDVKM. The V and J ends lost 8 bases and 5 bases, in that order; junction bases with no gene match: 10. The CDR3 totals 14 residues. This CDR3 is CASDNTGGRTEAFF. The CDR3 bases are TGTGCCAGCGATAACACAGGGGGGCGGACTGAAGCTTTCTTT.

The gene calls are TRBV19 and TRBJ1-1; possible D gene TRBD1, 6 bases. V was trimmed by 4 bases and J by 10 bases, leaving 25 bases between them. Germline lookup yields CDR1 LNHDA and CDR2 SQIVND (reference sequence). The CDR3 runs 16 residues. Here the CDR3 reads CASSTLGTQGERGAFF. Written as DNA, the CDR3 is TGTGCCAGTAGTACCCTCGGGACACAGGGAGAACGGGGAGCTTTCTTT.

The rearrangement uses TRBV2 and TRBJ1-3; D is unclear. The germline V gene encodes CDR1 SNHLY and CDR2 FYNNEI. The V end lost 4 bases, the J end lost 0 bases, and 13 bases lay between the germline ends. There are 16 residues in the CDR3. CDR3 coding DNA: TGTGCCAGCAGTGCCTTCGGAAGACACTCTGGAAACACCATATATTTT. Translating it yields CASSAFGRHSGNTIYF.

As to this clone: One end of the junction fails to match germline, which may point to a read error. V and J are TRBV29-1 and TRBJ2-7; the D gene is possibly TRBD1 (6 bases). Germline assignment: CDR1 SQVTM and CDR2 ANQGSEA. This CDR3 has 14 residues. The CDR3 spells CSVEARGSSYEQYF. The DNA of the CDR3 is TGCAGCGTCGAAGCCAGGGGTAGCTCCTACGAGCAGTACTTC.

The chain uses TRBV7-3 and TRBJ1-2, with 8 bases aligning to TRBD1. The CDR3 sequence is 13 residues long. With 2 bases clipped from V and 9 bases from J, the junction kept 5 bases outside the gene matches. Germline V CDR1 and CDR2: SGHTA, FQGTGA. CDR3 in amino acids: CASSLAGGVSYTF. The CDR3 DNA is TGTGCCAGCAGCTTAGCAGGGGGCGTGAGCTACACCTTC.

The rearrangement uses TRBV7-9 and TRBJ2-4; the D gene could be TRBD1 or TRBD2 (6 bases each). V shed 5 bases and J shed 1 base, with 12 bases lying between them. The CDR3 loop spans 15 amino acids. The V gene's germline CDR1 is SEHNR and CDR2 FQNEAQ (reference sequence). In DNA, the CDR3 is TGTGCCAGCAGCCTAACGGGGGCGGCCAAAAACATTCAGTACTTC. This codes for CASSLTGAAKNIQYF. Variable domain in full (rest from reference TRBV7-9 and TRBJ2-4): DTGVSQNPRHKITKRGQNVTFRCDPISEHNRLYWYRQTLGQGPEFLTYFQNEAQLEKSRLLSDRFSAERPKGSFSTLEIQRTEQGDSAMYLCASSLTGAAKNIQYFGAGTRLSVL.

This sequence joins TRBV28 and TRBJ2-7, with D uncertain. Germline CDR1 reads MDHEN; CDR2 reads SYDVKM. Trimming stripped 6 bases from V and 7 bases from J, with 13 bases between. The CDR3 consists of 12 residues. The CDR3 reads CASSTPPQEQYF. The DNA of the CDR3 is TGTGCCAGCAGCACACCCCCTCAAGAGCAGTACTTC. Using reference TRBV28 and TRBJ2-7 for the parts outside the CDR3, the full variable domain is DVKVTQSSRYLVKRTGEKVFLECVQDMDHENMFWYRQDPGLGLRLIYFSYDVKMKEKGDIPEGYSVSREKKERFSLILESASTNQTSMYLCASSTPPQEQYFGPGTRLTVT.

The chain joins TRBV29-1 to TRBJ2-7; tentatively, D is TRBD1 or TRBD2 (5 bases each). The V and J ends lost 4 bases and 3 bases respectively, with 13 bases between them. The length of the CDR3 is 13 residues. Looked up from germline, CDR1 is SQVTM and CDR2 is ANQGSEA. The CDR3 is CSVGDQVLYEQYF. The CDR3 nucleotides are TGCAGCGTTGGGGACCAAGTCCTCTACGAGCAGTACTTC.

Comments on this clone: The same CDR3 can be traced to other DNA sequences in this sample. This chain links TRBV18 with TRBJ1-3; no clear D. CDR1 and CDR2 from the germline V gene are KGHSH and LQKENI. The CDR3 totals 14 residues. V lost 2 bases, J lost 1 base, and 6 bases lay in between. CDR3 amino acids: CASSPASSGNTIYF. DNA of the CDR3: TGTGCCAGCTCACCAGCGTCTTCTGGAAACACCATATATTTT.

The chain combines TRBV5-1 with TRBJ2-5, with D tentatively TRBD1 or TRBD2 (5 bases each). V gave up 4 bases and J gave up 8 bases, with 18 bases separating them. The CDR3 is 14 residues long. Germline CDR1 reads SGHRS; CDR2 reads YFSETQ. The CDR3 DNA reads as TGCGCCAGCAGCCCCGGGACCGTGATGGATACCCAGTACTTC. Translated: CASSPGTVMDTQYF.

This chain uses TRBV5-5 with TRBJ2-3; no definite D call. The V gene's germline CDR1 is SGHKS and CDR2 YYEKEE (reference sequence). V was shortened by 0 bases and J by 2 bases, with 10 bases between the two germline ends. CDR3 length equals 15 residues. The CDR3, as DNA: TGTGCCAGCAGCTTGGTCGGCCAGGACACAGATACGCAGTATTTT. This translates into CASSLVGQDTDTQYF.

This chain connects TRBV29-1 to TRBJ2-3; no clear D gene. Germline values: CDR1 SQVTM, CDR2 ANQGSEA. V was pared by 7 bases and J by 13 bases, with 18 bases between. The CDR3 loop spans 11 amino acids. Here the CDR3 DNA reads TGCAGCGACCCAGACGTAAGAAGGGAGTATTTT. This encodes CSDPDVRREYF.

This chain links TRBV5-8 with TRBJ2-7, with a weak D call TRBD1 (5 bases). The CDR3 length is 14 residues. V was clipped by 0 bases and J by 2 bases, with 9 bases between them. Germline-derived CDR1 and CDR2 are SGHTS and YDEGEE. The CDR3 nucleotides are TGTGCCAGCAGCTTGGATGCAGGGCCCTACGAGCAGTACTTC. This sequence encodes CASSLDAGPYEQYF.

The rearrangement joins TRBV6-1 to TRBJ1-5, with 7 positions matching TRBD1. In germline, CDR1 is MNHNS, CDR2 SASEGT. The CDR3 is 14 residues long. The junction had 5 bases not matched to a gene; V was cut back by 4 bases and J by 5 bases. CDR3 in DNA: TGTGCCAGCAGTGTAGGGGGCGGCGATCAGCCCCAGCATTTT. Translating gives CASSVGGGDQPQHF.

The chain employs TRBV6-5 and TRBJ2-7; D might be TRBD2 (5 bases). Germline CDR1 MNHEY, CDR2 SVGAGI. The CDR3 sequence is 15 residues long. Trimming left V 8 bases short and J 1 base short, with 18 bases between. This chain's CDR3 is CASGRVGGFSYEQYF. The CDR3 nucleotides read TGTGCCAGCGGGCGGGTCGGCGGGTTTTCCTACGAGCAGTACTTC.

The genes are TRBV6-1 and TRBJ1-2; 8 bases are a match to TRBD1. J gave up 4 bases and V 6 bases, and 4 bases lay outside the gene matches. Germline CDR1 and CDR2: MNHNS and SASEGT. The CDR3 consists of 13 residues. The CDR3 reads CASRAGTGYGYTF. CDR3 DNA sequence: TGTGCCAGCAGAGCCGGGACAGGCTATGGCTACACCTTC.

A remark on this clone: This sample also contains other DNA sequences that code for the same CDR3. The chain carries TRBV9 and TRBJ2-5; tentatively, D is TRBD1 (5 bases). From germline, CDR1 is SGDLS and CDR2 YYNGEE. This CDR3 spans 14 amino acids. V lost 4 bases, J lost 2 bases, and 12 bases lay in between. In nucleotides, the CDR3 is TGTGCCAGCAGCCCAGGACAATTACAAGAGACCCAGTACTTC. Its translation is CASSPGQLQETQYF.

This chain connects TRBV10-1 to TRBJ2-2; D call uncertain. CDR1 and CDR2 from the germline V gene are WNHNN and SYGVQD (reference sequence). The V end was cut by 5 bases, the J end by 4 bases, with 14 bases between. The CDR3 contains 15 residues. CDR3 protein: CASSSFVWGTGELFF. CDR3 sequence (DNA): TGCGCCAGCAGTTCCTTCGTGTGGGGCACCGGGGAGCTGTTTTTT.

This clone was counted a single time. This chain uses TRBV6-5 with TRBJ1-2; possibly TRBD1 for D (6 bases). Trimming pared 6 bases from V and 8 bases from J, leaving 19 bases between. The CDR3 covers 14 residues. CDR1 MNHEY and CDR2 SVGAGI come from the germline V gene. The chain's CDR3 is CASSSHRVSGGYTF. CDR3 nucleotides: TGTGCCAGCAGCTCCCACAGGGTATCAGGCGGCTACACCTTC.

The chain links TRBV28 to TRBJ1-1, with unresolved D. There are 15 residues in the CDR3. The V end lost 3 bases, the J end lost 1 base, and 12 bases lay between the germline ends. Per germline, CDR1 MDHEN and CDR2 SYDVKM. DNA for the CDR3: TGTGCCAGCAGTTTGAGGCTACCGGGGAACACTGAAGCTTTCTTT. It specifies CASSLRLPGNTEAFF.

The chain uses TRBV10-2 and TRBJ1-5; no firm D call. Germline CDR1 is WSHSY and CDR2 is SAAADI. This CDR3 region has 14 residues. Trimming took off 3 bases at V and 1 base at J, with 7 bases between the two ends. The CDR3: CASSDRASNQPQHF. The CDR3 nucleotides read TGCGCCAGCAGTGATCGGGCCAGCAATCAGCCCCAGCATTTT.

V usage is TRBV5-1 and J usage is TRBJ2-4; D is possibly TRBD1 or TRBD2 (5 bases each). V gave up 7 bases and J gave up 1 base, with 9 bases separating them. Germline V gene data show CDR1 as SGHRS and CDR2 as YFSETQ. The CDR3 covers 13 residues. The CDR3 protein is CASAWDAKNIQYF. CDR3 DNA: TGCGCCAGCGCCTGGGACGCCAAAAACATTCAGTACTTC.

The chain carries TRBV2 and TRBJ2-1; 8 bases fit TRBD2. The CDR3 extends over 13 amino acids. Germline-derived CDR1 and CDR2 are SNHLY and FYNNEI. With 7 bases clipped from V and 6 bases from J, the junction kept 5 bases outside the gene matches. The CDR3, as DNA: TGTGCCAGCAATGGACTAGCCTCCAATGAGCAGTTCTTC. Protein sequence: CASNGLASNEQFF.

V usage is TRBV5-5 and J usage is TRBJ1-5, with TRBD1 as a possible D gene (5 bases). The V and J ends lost 0 bases and 7 bases respectively, with 11 bases between them. CDR3 size: 14 residues. CDR1 is SGHKS and CDR2 is YYEKEE in the germline V gene (reference sequence). The CDR3 nucleotides read TGTGCCAGCAGCTTGGCTGGGCGGGGGCAGCCCCAGCATTTT. Its translation: CASSLAGRGQPQHF.